Listed here are 12 T cell receptor beta chains from one sample, sequenced in a study of neurological immune-mediated disorders. TCRdb independently ran MiXCR on the 5' RACE reads; one entry per CDR3 protein. This sample has more than 75,000 distinct CDR3 sequences, with 4.3% found just once. As to time point: longitudinal time-point 3. The source material was PBMCs. The receptors were gathered from a woman in her sixties or seventies with multiple sclerosis.

Many counts were recorded for this clonotype. The chain uses TRBV10-3 and TRBJ2-7, with TRBD1 matching over 7 bases. CDR1 is ENHRY, CDR2 SYGVKD, per germline. This CDR3 region has 17 residues. V gave up 6 bases and J gave up 3 bases; unmatched junction bases: 17. CDR3 protein: CAIRNPGQFGSGYEQYF. For the CDR3, the DNA is TGTGCCATCAGGAACCCGGGACAGTTTGGTTCGGGCTACGAGCAGTACTTC.

This clonotype showed up many times. This chain joins TRBV20-1 and TRBJ1-4; D gene ambiguous. Trimming stripped 7 bases from V and 0 bases from J, with 6 bases between. There are 12 residues in the CDR3. Germline V gene data show CDR1 as DFQATT and CDR2 as SNEGSKA (reference sequence). DNA of the CDR3: TGCAGTGGGTGGGCAACTAATGAAAAACTGTTTTTT. Translation: CSGWATNEKLFF.

At least ten counts were recorded for this clonotype. The V gene is TRBV28, the J gene TRBJ1-1, with TRBD1 matching 9 bases. CDR3 length equals 14 residues. Germline assignment: CDR1 MDHEN and CDR2 SYDVKM. Trimming cost V 9 bases and J 10 bases; bases outside gene matches: 15. CDR3 amino acids: CASRPIRDRVGAFF. CDR3 DNA: TGTGCCAGTAGACCTATCCGGGACAGGGTCGGAGCTTTCTTT.

This clonotype was found many times. This rearrangement joins TRBV5-1 to TRBJ2-6, with a weak D call TRBD1 (5 bases). The CDR3 loop spans 16 amino acids. V dropped 0 bases and J dropped 2 bases, with 9 bases sitting between them. CDR1 SGHRS and CDR2 YFSETQ come from the germline V gene. The CDR3: CASSLAAGTGANVLTF. The CDR3 DNA reads as TGCGCCAGCAGCTTGGCAGCAGGGACTGGGGCCAACGTCCTGACTTTC.

This clonotype was counted at least ten times. The V gene is TRBV6-6, the J gene TRBJ1-1, with D uncertain. This CDR3 region has 11 residues. Trimming took 6 bases from V and 1 from J, leaving 3 bases between them. Looked up from germline, CDR1 is MNHNY and CDR2 is SVGAGI (reference sequence). The CDR3, as DNA: TGTGCCAGCAGATGGAACACTGAAGCTTTCTTT. Protein sequence: CASRWNTEAFF.

This clonotype was counted ten times or more. This chain connects TRBV12-3 or TRBV12-4 to TRBJ1-5; the D is unclear. This CDR3 comprises 14 residues. Trimming cost V 1 base and J 9 bases, with 13 bases left between them. CDR3 sequence reads: CASSLGTAGPPQHF. The CDR3 nucleotides are TGTGCCAGCAGTTTAGGGACGGCAGGCCCGCCCCAGCATTTT.

This clonotype was seen many times. This rearrangement joins TRBV7-9 to TRBJ1-1, with D possibly matching TRBD1 (6 bases). The V gene's germline CDR1 is SEHNR and CDR2 FQNEAQ (reference sequence). This CDR3 contains 19 residues. Trimming stripped 2 bases from V and 4 bases from J, with 26 bases between. DNA of the CDR3: TGTGCCAGCAGCTTATTTTTGGGGGCCTCAGGGGTGAGGTTCACTGAAGCTTTCTTT. Translated: CASSLFLGASGVRFTEAFF. The whole variable domain, filled in from reference TRBV7-9 and TRBJ1-1, reads DTGVSQNPRHKITKRGQNVTFRCDPISEHNRLYWYRQTLGQGPEFLTYFQNEAQLEKSRLLSDRFSAERPKGSFSTLEIQRTEQGDSAMYLCASSLFLGASGVRFTEAFFGQGTRLTVV.

The table lists this clonotype with a few counts. This chain connects TRBV25-1 to TRBJ2-5, with TRBD2 matching over 7 bases. With 4 bases clipped from V and 2 bases from J, the junction kept 7 bases outside the gene matches. Germline V CDR1 and CDR2: MGHDK, SYGVNS. The CDR3 is 15 residues long. CDR3 in amino acids: CASSGRGVRQETQYF. Written as DNA, the CDR3 is TGTGCCAGCAGTGGCCGGGGGGTTCGACAAGAGACCCAGTACTTC. Using reference TRBV25-1 and TRBJ2-5 for the parts outside the CDR3, the full variable domain is EADIYQTPRYLVIGTGKKITLECSQTMGHDKMYWYQQDPGMELHLIHYSYGVNSTEKGDLSSESTVSRIRTEHFPLTLESARPSHTSQYLCASSGRGVRQETQYFGPGTRLLVL.

This clonotype was found many times. This chain connects TRBV7-2 to TRBJ2-1; 12 positions match TRBD2. CDR3 length: 16 amino acids. Trimming took 5 bases from V and 8 from J; bases not matched to a gene: 10. Germline V CDR1 and CDR2: SGHTA, FQGNSA. This CDR3 is CASSRIGTSGRDEQFF. Here the CDR3 DNA reads TGTGCCAGCAGCCGGATAGGGACTAGCGGGCGAGATGAGCAGTTCTTC.

At least ten counts were recorded for this clonotype. The chain is built from TRBV20-1 and TRBJ2-2; possible D gene TRBD1, 5 bases. Germline V gene lookup returns CDR1 DFQATT and CDR2 SNEGSKA (reference sequence). V was cut by 0 bases and J by 1 base, with 15 bases left in between. The CDR3 sequence is 17 residues long. In nucleotides, the CDR3 is TGCAGTGCTAGAGATTACCGGACAAAGAGGAACACCGGGGAGCTGTTTTTT. Translated, it gives CSARDYRTKRNTGELFF.

This clonotype was detected ten times or more. V gene TRBV6-4 combines with J gene TRBJ2-1; D gene uncertain. Germline V CDR1 and CDR2: MRHNA, SNTAGT. The CDR3 runs 13 residues. Trimming stripped 4 bases from V and 8 bases from J, with 12 bases between. The CDR3 is CASSASINYEQFF. The CDR3 DNA is TGTGCCAGCAGTGCTAGTATTAACTATGAGCAGTTCTTC.

This clonotype has ten or more counts. CDR3 residues: CASSQGHRGVEKLFF. The CDR3 coding sequence is TGTGCCAGCAGCCAAGGCCACAGGGGTGTTGAAAAACTGTTTTTT. The chain carries TRBV14 and TRBJ1-4, with 7 positions matching TRBD1. With V trimmed by 1 base and J by 7 bases, 6 bases remained unmatched. CDR3 length: 15 residues. The germline gives CDR1 SGHDN, CDR2 FVKESK. The complete variable domain, with remaining parts taken from reference TRBV14 and TRBJ1-4, reads EAGVTQFPSHSVIEKGQTVTLRCDPISGHDNLYWYRRVMGKEIKFLLHFVKESKQDESGMPNNRFLAERTGGTYSTLKVQPAELEDSGVYFCASSQGHRGVEKLFFGSGTQLSVL.